This record looks at one T cell receptor beta chain sequence and its context. Its specificity is unknown. TCRdb recomputed calls from the reads with MiXCR, one row per CDR3 protein. The sample has more than 300,000 distinct CDR3 sequences, about 35% seen once. These data come from a study of T cell repertoires in cytomegalovirus infection. Study at large: Recently identified HLA-C-restricted and well-studied HLA-B-restricted CMV epitopes were used. It can be stated that public TCR beta signatures indicated CMV infection as well as a matching HLA type.

Findings and limits, study-wide: CMV carriers with the relevant HLA were identified by cumulative public TCR beta family frequency. HLA-C-restricted TCR beta clonotypes specific for CMV led the ex vivo response.

The material was cultured PBMCs, obtained from culture after CMV antigen stimulation. The sequence was collected from a human donor in good health (CMV status not recorded). Some clones in this sample may be carry-over from other donors' samples.

The CDR3 region is CASSPRRIVNTEAFF. CDR3 nucleotides: TGTGCCAGCAGCCCCCGCCGCATCGTGAACACTGAAGCTTTCTTT. The chain links TRBV11-2 to TRBJ1-1; unclear D gene. Trimming took 5 bases from V and 0 from J, leaving 13 bases between them. Germline V gives CDR1 SGHAT, CDR2 FQNNGV. The length of the CDR3 is 15 residues.